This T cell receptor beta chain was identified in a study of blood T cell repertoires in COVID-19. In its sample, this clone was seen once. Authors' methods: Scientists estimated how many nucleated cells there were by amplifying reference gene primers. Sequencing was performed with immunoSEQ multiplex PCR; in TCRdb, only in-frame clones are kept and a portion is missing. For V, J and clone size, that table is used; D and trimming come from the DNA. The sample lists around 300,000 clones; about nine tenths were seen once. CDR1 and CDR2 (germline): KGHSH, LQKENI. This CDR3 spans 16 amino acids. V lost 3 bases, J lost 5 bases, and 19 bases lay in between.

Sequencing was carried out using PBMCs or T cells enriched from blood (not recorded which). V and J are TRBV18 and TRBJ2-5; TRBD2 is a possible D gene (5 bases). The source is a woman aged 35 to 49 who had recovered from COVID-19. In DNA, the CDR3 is TGTGCCAGCTCACCCACGGCTCTCCGGGGTAGTGAGACCCAGTACTTC. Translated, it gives CASSPTALRGSETQYF.